This TCR beta chain is from a study of blood T cell repertoires in COVID-19. Across the study: Samples came from the United States, Italy and Spain, spanning acute and convalescent COVID-19. T cells, B-cell-depleted T cells, or PBMCs provided the cDNA or gDNA that served as material.

V was cut by 10 bases and J by 0 bases, with 22 bases left in between. Germline loops: CDR1 LNHDA, CDR2 SQIVND (reference sequence). The CDR3 sequence is 17 residues long. Original processing notes: Reference gene primer amplification in the assay estimated nucleated cell counts. TCRdb's table, derived via immunoSEQ multiplex PCR, lists solely in-frame clones and lacks some. That table furnishes V, J and clone size, whereas the DNA furnished D and trimming. The sample includes fewer than 100,000 clones, approximately 82% seen only once; the top ten take approximately 20%. The TCR sequence derives from a woman aged 45-65 years with acute or convalescent COVID-19. Input material: peripheral blood. The chain links TRBV19 to TRBJ2-4, with D possibly TRBD2 on 6 matching bases. The CDR3 spells CATRRGGLEGAKNIQYF. The CDR3 region has the DNA TGTGCCACCCGAAGGGGAGGTCTGGAGGGAGCCAAAAACATTCAGTACTTC.